This TCR beta chain came from a study of blood T cell repertoires in COVID-19. On the study more broadly: Sites across the United States, Italy and Spain contributed samples from acute and convalescent COVID-19. Sources were T cells, B-cell-depleted T cells, or PBMCs; the material itself was cDNA or gDNA.

In the original processing: Reference gene primer amplification yielded estimated nucleated cell counts. Using immunoSEQ multiplex PCR, the repertoire was profiled, and TCRdb retains in-frame clones only, with some absent. V, J and clone size are those of that table, while D and trimming were read from the DNA. Of tens of thousands of clones listed, more than 70% are singletons. The CDR3 has 15 residues. Losses at the gene ends were 6 bases for V and 6 bases for J; bases not matched to a gene: 13. Per germline, CDR1 SGHAT and CDR2 FQNNGV. Sequencing used peripheral blood. The V gene is TRBV11-2, the J gene TRBJ2-7; 8 nucleotides align to TRBD1. This TCR came from a man in his 70s with active COVID-19. The CDR3 DNA reads as TGTGCCAGCAGTAAGGGTTTTCAGGGGGCCGTCGAGCAGTACTTC. Its translation is CASSKGFQGAVEQYF.